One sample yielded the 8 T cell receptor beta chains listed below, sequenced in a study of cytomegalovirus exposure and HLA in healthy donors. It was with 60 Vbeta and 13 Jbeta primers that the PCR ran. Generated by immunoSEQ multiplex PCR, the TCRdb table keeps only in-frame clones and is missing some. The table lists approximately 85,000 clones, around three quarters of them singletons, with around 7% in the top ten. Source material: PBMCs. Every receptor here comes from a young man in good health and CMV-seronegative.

CDR3 sequence reads: CAWSVGAGANVLTF. In nucleotides, the CDR3 is TGTGCCTGGAGTGTAGGGGCCGGGGCCAACGTCCTGACTTTC. The chain couples TRBV30 to TRBJ2-6; D possibly corresponds to TRBD1 (5 bases). The V end was cut by 0 bases, the J end by 4 bases, with 7 bases between. This CDR3 has 14 amino acids. Germline V gene sequence: CDR1 GTSNPN, CDR2 SVGIG (reference sequence).

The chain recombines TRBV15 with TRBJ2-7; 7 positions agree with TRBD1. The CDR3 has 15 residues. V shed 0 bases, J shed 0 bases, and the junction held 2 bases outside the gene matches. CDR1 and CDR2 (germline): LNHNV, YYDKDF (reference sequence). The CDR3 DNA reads TGTGCCACCAGCAGAGATCCAGGGGGCTCCTACGAGCAGTACTTC. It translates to CATSRDPGGSYEQYF.

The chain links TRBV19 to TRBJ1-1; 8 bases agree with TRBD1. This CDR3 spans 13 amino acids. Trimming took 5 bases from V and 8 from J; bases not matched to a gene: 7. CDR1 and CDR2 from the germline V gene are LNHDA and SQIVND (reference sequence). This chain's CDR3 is CASSPDRGFEAFF. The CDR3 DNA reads TGTGCCAGTAGTCCAGACAGGGGATTCGAAGCTTTCTTT.

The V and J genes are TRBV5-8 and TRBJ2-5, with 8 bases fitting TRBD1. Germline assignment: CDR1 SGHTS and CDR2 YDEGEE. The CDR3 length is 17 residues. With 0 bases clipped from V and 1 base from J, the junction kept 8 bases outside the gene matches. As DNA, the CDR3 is TGTGCCAGCAGCTTGGTTAAGGCAGGGGGCTTCCAAGAGACCCAGTACTTC. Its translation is CASSLVKAGGFQETQYF.

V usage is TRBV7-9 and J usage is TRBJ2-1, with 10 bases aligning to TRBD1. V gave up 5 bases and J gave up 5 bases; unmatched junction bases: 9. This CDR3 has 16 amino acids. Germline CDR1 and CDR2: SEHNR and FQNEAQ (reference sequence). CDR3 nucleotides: TGTGCCAGCAGCGGTCGACAGGGGGCGTCGAACAATGAGCAGTTCTTC. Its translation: CASSGRQGASNNEQFF.

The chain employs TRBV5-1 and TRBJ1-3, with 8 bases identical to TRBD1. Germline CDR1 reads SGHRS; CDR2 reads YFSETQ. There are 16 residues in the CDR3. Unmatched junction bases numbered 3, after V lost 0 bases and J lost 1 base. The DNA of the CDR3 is TGCGCCAGCAGCTTGGCCGGGACAGGATCTGGAAACACCATATATTTT. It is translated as CASSLAGTGSGNTIYF.

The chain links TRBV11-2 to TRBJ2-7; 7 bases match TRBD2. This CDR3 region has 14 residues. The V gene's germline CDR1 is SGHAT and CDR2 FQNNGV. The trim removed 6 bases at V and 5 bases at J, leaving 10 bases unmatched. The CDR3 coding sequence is TGTGCCAGCAGGGCTGGGGGAGGGCGTGACGAGCAGTACTTC. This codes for CASRAGGGRDEQYF.

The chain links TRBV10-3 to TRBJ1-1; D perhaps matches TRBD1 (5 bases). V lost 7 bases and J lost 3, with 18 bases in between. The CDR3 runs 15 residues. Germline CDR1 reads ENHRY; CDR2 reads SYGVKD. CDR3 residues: CAIMGGYNADTEAFF. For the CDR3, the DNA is TGTGCCATCATGGGGGGGTATAATGCCGACACTGAAGCTTTCTTT.